The TCR beta chain described here comes from a study of T cells in Graves' hyperthyroidism and ophthalmopathy. Study-wide points: A median approximately 6.5 months before onset, the model predicted ophthalmopathy. Blood also contained most expanded thyroid clonotypes above 0.001.

RNA transcripts gave rise to amplified TCR beta CDR3 regions. HTBI primers were the set used in a first-round RT-PCR of the TCR CDR3. TCRdb re-derived calls from the multiplex PCR reads in MiXCR, one entry per CDR3 protein. Among some 720,000 distinct CDR3 sequences listed, 16% were seen once. This clonotype was counted many times. Antigen: not known. The TCR was taken from a man aged 18 to 29 with Graves' hyperthyroidism. Sequencing was performed on blood.

CDR3 DNA: TGTGCCAGCAGGCCCCGGAGGTTGAGCACTGAAGCTTTCTTT. Its translation: CASRPRRLSTEAFF. This chain links TRBV3-1 with TRBJ1-1; D is undetermined. Trimming left V 6 bases short and J 4 bases short, with 15 bases between. Germline values: CDR1 LGHDT, CDR2 YNNKEL (reference sequence). The length of the CDR3 is 14 residues.